Below are 6 T cell receptor beta chains sequenced from a single sample in a study of T cells in Graves' hyperthyroidism and ophthalmopathy. Amplified TCR beta CDR3 regions derived from RNA transcripts. During a first-round RT-PCR of the TCR CDR3, the HTBI primer set was used. Each CDR3 protein is one row after TCRdb ran MiXCR on the multiplex PCR reads. The repertoire holds hundreds of thousands of distinct CDR3 sequences, with approximately 14% as singletons. Sequenced sample: blood. The receptors stem from a woman aged 25 to 45 with Graves' hyperthyroidism.

This clonotype appeared many times. J is TRBJ1-5 and V is TRBV19; D uncertain. V was cut by 8 bases and J by 7 bases, with 9 bases left in between. Germline CDR1 reads LNHDA; CDR2 reads SQIVND (reference sequence). CDR3 length: 11 amino acids. The DNA of the CDR3 is TGTGCCAGTGGTCGTAGGCAGCCCCAGCATTTT. Protein product: CASGRRQPQHF.

This clonotype was found many times. This sequence joins TRBV29-1 and TRBJ2-2; 8 positions match TRBD1. Germline values: CDR1 SQVTM, CDR2 ANQGSEA. V was clipped by 2 bases and J by 3 bases; unmatched bases: 5. The CDR3 runs to 15 residues. CDR3 nucleotides: TGCAGCGTTGAAATCAGGGGGCTATACACCGGGGAGCTGTTTTTT. Its protein product is CSVEIRGLYTGELFF.

This clonotype was seen more than once but under ten times. A read error is possible here, since a much larger clone lies one base away. The chain combines TRBV24-1 with TRBJ2-7; D not certain. In germline, CDR1 is KGHDR, CDR2 SFDVKD. The V gene lost 0 bases and the J gene lost 7 bases, with 3 bases spanning the gap. CDR3 length: 11 amino acids. The CDR3 DNA reads as TGTGCCACCAGTGATTTGAAGGAGCAGTACTTC. This encodes CATSDLKEQYF.

The genes are TRBV7-9 and TRBJ2-2; 11 nucleotides align to TRBD2. V dropped 2 bases and J dropped 4; count of bases not matched to a gene: 9. The CDR3 is made up of 18 amino acids. CDR1 is SEHNR, CDR2 FQNEAQ, per germline (reference sequence). This chain's CDR3 is CASSLITSGSRGTGELFF. DNA of the CDR3: TGTGCCAGCAGCTTAATTACTAGCGGGAGTCGTGGCACCGGGGAGCTGTTTTTT.

This clonotype was counted only a few times. V and J are TRBV20-1 and TRBJ2-1; 8 bases agree with TRBD2. Germline V gene data show CDR1 as DFQATT and CDR2 as SNEGSKA (reference sequence). The CDR3 has 17 amino acids. V gave up 4 bases and J gave up 1 base; unmatched junction bases: 12. This chain's CDR3 is CSATPGTRRMSYNEQFF. CDR3 in DNA: TGCAGTGCTACCCCGGGGACTAGAAGGATGTCCTACAATGAGCAGTTCTTC.

This clonotype has a count of ten or more. J is TRBJ1-5 and V is TRBV28; unclear D gene. CDR1 and CDR2 from the germline V gene are MDHEN and SYDVKM. The CDR3 length is 14 residues. V lost 3 bases, J lost 0 bases, and 6 bases lay in between. CDR3 DNA sequence: TGTGCCAGCAGTTTCGGAGATAGCAATCAGCCCCAGCATTTT. Translating it yields CASSFGDSNQPQHF.